These 30 T cell receptor beta chains were sequenced from one sample in a study of blood T cells in healthy people across ages. A second PCR, run for roughly 7 to 12 cycles, used a sample-barcoded 5' primer plus a J-beta primer mix. TCRdb fed the 5' RACE reads into MiXCR, producing one record per CDR3 protein. Of about 750,000 distinct CDR3 sequences detected, about 55% appear once; the ten largest clones hold approximately 40%. Input material: blood. The origin of the receptors is a man aged 80 or over in good health.

CDR3 DNA: TGTGCCAGCAGTTTTGGACACCACTCTGGGGCCAACGTCCTGACTTTC. It encodes CASSFGHHSGANVLTF. This chain joins TRBV6-6 and TRBJ2-6; D perhaps matches TRBD1 (5 bases). V lost 4 bases to trimming and J lost 0 bases, with 10 bases between them. The germline CDR1 and CDR2 sequences are MNHNY and SVGAGI (reference sequence). There are 16 residues in the CDR3.

The CDR3 loop is CSAGDSTNPYNEQFF. The CDR3 DNA follows: TGCAGTGCCGGGGACTCCACCAACCCCTACAATGAGCAGTTCTTC. V is TRBV20-1 and J is TRBJ2-1; D might be TRBD2 (6 bases). This CDR3 spans 15 amino acids. Trimming removed 6 bases at V and 2 bases at J, with 17 bases between. The germline V gene encodes CDR1 DFQATT and CDR2 SNEGSKA (reference sequence).

The chain combines TRBV4-2 with TRBJ2-3; 8 nucleotides line up with TRBD2. In germline, CDR1 is LGHNA, CDR2 YNFKEQ. The J segment lost 2 bases and the V segment lost 1 base, leaving 5 bases of the junction unmatched. The CDR3 consists of 16 residues. The CDR3 region has the DNA TGTGCCAGCAGCCAAGTCAGCGGGAGTCCCACAGATACGCAGTATTTT. Its protein product is CASSQVSGSPTDTQYF.

The J gene is TRBJ1-1, the V gene TRBV7-2; D gene uncertain. Germline V lookup: CDR1 SGHTA, CDR2 FQGNSA. The CDR3 is made up of 13 amino acids. Between the trimmed V and J ends, which lost 6 bases and 6 bases, there was a span of 14 bases. The CDR3 loop is CASRTGPPPEAFF. CDR3 DNA sequence: TGTGCCAGCAGGACCGGGCCCCCCCCTGAAGCTTTCTTT.

The chain recombines TRBV7-2 with TRBJ1-1; D ambiguous. The germline V and J ends were trimmed by 1 base and 4 bases, with 10 bases remaining between them. This CDR3 region has 14 residues. The V gene's germline CDR1 is SGHTA and CDR2 FQGNSA. In DNA, the CDR3 is TGTGCCAGCAGCTTAGGAGGAGGTGTCACTGAAGCTTTCTTT. Protein: CASSLGGGVTEAFF.

The chain joins TRBV28 to TRBJ2-3, with 9 nucleotides matching TRBD2. This CDR3 contains 14 residues. Germline loops: CDR1 MDHEN, CDR2 SYDVKM. J lost 5 bases, V lost 10 bases, and 10 bases had no gene match. CDR3: CATGGAGGGDTQYF. DNA of the CDR3: TGTGCCACCGGGGGAGCGGGGGGAGGAGATACGCAGTATTTT.

The chain couples TRBV27 to TRBJ2-7; TRBD1 matches 8 bases. The ends lost 3 bases at V and 9 bases at J; junction bases unmatched: 7. Looked up from germline, CDR1 is MNHEY and CDR2 is SMNVEV (reference sequence). The CDR3 covers 13 residues. CDR3 nucleotides: TGTGCCAGCAGTTTGTCCGGACAGGGTATGCAGTACTTC. This gives the protein CASSLSGQGMQYF.

This clonotype was found a few times. The chain recombines TRBV5-6 with TRBJ2-7, with D unclear. There are 14 residues in the CDR3. V gave up 0 bases and J gave up 2 bases, with 9 bases separating them. From germline, CDR1 is SGHDT and CDR2 YYEEEE. The DNA of the CDR3 is TGTGCCAGCAGCTTGGGGTCCGGAGCCTACGAGCAGTACTTC. It is translated as CASSLGSGAYEQYF.

The genes are TRBV6-5 and TRBJ1-1; D is uncertain. The germline gives CDR1 MNHEY, CDR2 SVGAGI. This CDR3 contains 11 residues. V was trimmed by 4 bases and J by 10 bases, leaving 10 bases between them. The CDR3 loop is CASSSMGTAFF. CDR3 nucleotide sequence: TGTGCCAGCAGTTCGATGGGAACAGCTTTCTTT.

This clonotype turned up a few times. The V and J genes are TRBV29-1 and TRBJ1-6; 7 nucleotides match TRBD1. V shed 5 bases, J shed 7 bases, and the junction held 8 bases outside the gene matches. Germline CDR1 reads SQVTM; CDR2 reads ANQGSEA. CDR3 length: 14 residues. CDR3 region: CSVSLGGRNSPLHF. As DNA, the CDR3 is TGCAGCGTTTCTCTAGGGGGCCGGAATTCACCCCTCCACTTT.

The chain combines TRBV27 with TRBJ1-6; TRBD1 is a possible D gene (6 bases). V was trimmed by 7 bases and J by 9 bases, leaving 10 bases between them. The CDR3 has 12 amino acids. CDR1 and CDR2 (germline): MNHEY, SMNVEV (reference sequence). The chain's CDR3 is CASNVRGSPLHF. DNA for the CDR3: TGTGCCAGCAATGTCAGGGGTTCACCCCTCCACTTT.

The J gene is TRBJ2-5, the V gene TRBV28; 7 bases are a match to TRBD1. The J call may be faulty, since TRBJ2-7 better matches the DNA end. Per germline, CDR1 MDHEN and CDR2 SYDVKM. This CDR3 comprises 14 residues. DNA for the CDR3: TGTGCCAGCAGTCCCGGGACAGTTATTAGCGAGCAGTACTTC. Its protein product is CASSPGTVISEQYF.

The gene calls are TRBV7-2 and TRBJ2-7; perhaps TRBD2 as D (6 bases). CDR1 is SGHTA and CDR2 is FQGNSA in the germline V gene. V was shortened by 5 bases and J by 2 bases, with 13 bases between the two germline ends. The CDR3 runs to 14 residues. The CDR3 sequence: CASSAIREAYEQYF. The CDR3 bases are TGTGCCAGCAGCGCTATCAGGGAGGCCTACGAGCAGTACTTC.

This clonotype was observed a handful of times. This sequence joins TRBV29-1 and TRBJ1-2; D unresolved. The CDR3 has 10 amino acids. Trimming took 6 bases from V and 6 from J, leaving 8 bases between them. CDR1 and CDR2 from the germline V gene are SQVTM and ANQGSEA. The CDR3 region has the DNA TGCAGCGTCTGGGAAGATGGCTACACCTTC. Its protein is CSVWEDGYTF. Full variable domain (missing parts from reference TRBV29-1 and TRBJ1-2): SAVISQKPSRDICQRGTSLTIQCQVDSQVTMMFWYRQQPGQSLTLIATANQGSEATYESGFVIDKFPISRPNLTFSTLTVSNMSPEDSSIYLCSVWEDGYTFGSGTRLTVV.

The CDR3 coding sequence is TGTGCCAGCAGTGAGAGTGCGGGGGGCGGTGGCGCTGAAGCTTTCTTT. This translates into CASSESAGGGGAEAFF. J is TRBJ1-1 and V is TRBV6-1; perhaps TRBD1 as D (6 bases). The length of the CDR3 is 16 residues. Germline lookup yields CDR1 MNHNS and CDR2 SASEGT. Trimming took 3 bases from V and 6 from J, leaving 20 bases between them.

The CDR3 sequence is CASSLGLPPNEQFF. CDR3 DNA sequence: TGTGCCAGCAGCTTAGGACTTCCTCCCAATGAGCAGTTCTTC. The J gene is TRBJ2-1, the V gene TRBV7-2; D ambiguous. Germline CDR1 SGHTA, CDR2 FQGNSA. The length of the CDR3 is 14 residues. Trimming cost V 1 base and J 6 bases, with 10 bases left between them.

This chain joins TRBV20-1 and TRBJ2-4; 12 bases align to TRBD2. The last part of the DNA fits TRBJ2-7 better; the J call may be wrong. This CDR3 spans 16 amino acids. Germline CDR1 is DFQATT and CDR2 is SNEGSKA (reference sequence). CDR3 sequence: CSARTLAGGSFYEQYF. The CDR3 nucleotides read TGCAGTGCTAGGACCCTAGCGGGAGGGTCATTCTACGAGCAGTACTTC.

This clonotype has just one count. This sequence joins TRBV2 and TRBJ2-7; TRBD2 is a possible D gene (5 bases). The V end was cut by 6 bases, the J end by 2 bases, with 17 bases between. CDR3 length: 15 amino acids. Looked up from germline, CDR1 is SNHLY and CDR2 is FYNNEI. The CDR3 DNA reads TGTGCCAGCAGAGCACCGCGGGCACCACCCTACGAGCAGTACTTC. The encoded protein is CASRAPRAPPYEQYF. Full variable domain (missing parts from reference TRBV2 and TRBJ2-7): EPEVTQTPSHQVTQMGQEVILRCVPISNHLYFYWYRQILGQKVEFLVSFYNNEISEKSEIFDDQFSVERPDGSNFTLKIRSTKLEDSAMYFCASRAPRAPPYEQYFGPGTRLTVT.

V and J are TRBV12-3 or TRBV12-4 and TRBJ2-3, with 7 bases lining up with TRBD1. V trimming: 3 bases; J trimming: 6 bases; junction bases outside the gene matches: 3. The CDR3 is 13 residues long. The CDR3 region has the DNA TGTGCCAGCAGTTTCCAGGGGGTGGATACGCAGTATTTT. Amino acid sequence: CASSFQGVDTQYF.

This clonotype was counted a single time. The gene calls are TRBV6-1 and TRBJ2-1, with TRBD1 matching 9 bases. The J call could be wrong; TRBJ2-7 is a better fit for the DNA end. This CDR3 has 17 residues. CDR1 is MNHNS, CDR2 SASEGT, per germline. CDR3 nucleotide sequence: TGTGCCAGCACCAACCGACCCAGACAGGGGGGACACAATGAGCAGTACTTC. Protein product: CASTNRPRQGGHNEQYF.

This clonotype was seen more than once but under ten times. The chain joins TRBV9 to TRBJ2-3; D not certain. V dropped 0 bases and J dropped 0 bases, with 8 bases sitting between them. This CDR3 has 15 amino acids. CDR1 SGDLS and CDR2 YYNGEE come from the germline V gene. The CDR3 region is CASSVEPLSTDTQYF. DNA of the CDR3: TGTGCCAGCAGCGTAGAACCCCTCAGCACAGATACGCAGTATTTT.

This clonotype was seen more than once but under ten times. The chain is built from TRBV29-1 and TRBJ2-2; 9 positions match TRBD2. V trimming: 0 bases; J trimming: 5 bases; junction bases outside the gene matches: 7. This CDR3 has 16 amino acids. Germline V gene lookup returns CDR1 SQVTM and CDR2 ANQGSEA. The DNA of the CDR3 is TGCAGCGTTGAAGATCGTGGCGGGAGGGAGACCGGGGAGCTGTTTTTT. Encoded protein: CSVEDRGGRETGELFF.

This clonotype was detected a few times. The rearrangement uses TRBV4-2 and TRBJ2-6; the D call may be TRBD1 or TRBD2 (5 bases each). The CDR3 runs to 16 residues. From germline, CDR1 is LGHNA and CDR2 YNFKEQ. Trimming took off 4 bases at V and 8 bases at J, with 18 bases between the two ends. In DNA, the CDR3 is TGTGCCAGCAGCCTTAACCGGGACGGGAATTCCAACGTCCTGACTTTC. Protein sequence: CASSLNRDGNSNVLTF.

The J gene is TRBJ2-7, the V gene TRBV2; 11 nucleotides agree with TRBD2. Germline CDR1 SNHLY, CDR2 FYNNEI. Trimming removed 6 bases from V and 1 base from J; junction bases left unmatched: 8. This CDR3 is built from 16 residues. Here the CDR3 reads CASSRALAGESYEQYF. As DNA, the CDR3 is TGTGCCAGCAGCCGGGCACTAGCGGGAGAGTCCTACGAGCAGTACTTC.

The chain is built from TRBV20-1 and TRBJ2-7; 10 bases align to TRBD1. This CDR3 has 15 amino acids. CDR1 and CDR2 from the germline V gene are DFQATT and SNEGSKA (reference sequence). The J segment lost 3 bases and the V segment lost 0 bases, leaving 5 bases of the junction unmatched. The CDR3 spells CSARDAGTGVYEQYV. The CDR3 bases are TGCAGTGCTAGAGACGCCGGGACAGGGGTCTACGAGCAGTACGTC.

The chain recombines TRBV7-9 with TRBJ1-1, with D perhaps TRBD1 (5 bases). The CDR3 is 16 residues long. Germline V lookup: CDR1 SEHNR, CDR2 FQNEAQ (reference sequence). V was trimmed by 7 bases and J by 1 base, leaving 19 bases between them. The CDR3 DNA follows: TGTGCCAGCAACCACGCCTGGCCCAGGGAGAACACTGAAGCTTTCTTT. Its protein is CASNHAWPRENTEAFF.

The chain has TRBV12-3 or TRBV12-4 and TRBJ2-7; tentative D call: TRBD2 (7 bases). The CDR3 has 15 residues. The V end lost 3 bases, the J end lost 1 base, and 13 bases lay between the germline ends. The CDR3 loop reads CASSFARGASYEQYF. The CDR3, as DNA: TGTGCCAGCAGTTTTGCCCGGGGGGCTTCCTACGAGCAGTACTTC.

This clonotype was counted ten times or more. The chain employs TRBV2 and TRBJ2-6, with 7 positions matching TRBD1. The V segment lost 7 bases and the J segment 1 base; nucleotides outside the gene matches: 10. This CDR3 has 17 amino acids. Germline V lookup: CDR1 SNHLY, CDR2 FYNNEI. CDR3 in DNA: TGTGCCAGCACCCCGGGACAGATTCCGTCTGGGGCCAACGTCCTGACTTTC. Translation: CASTPGQIPSGANVLTF.

This clonotype has a count of ten or more. The chain has TRBV4-1 and TRBJ2-1; 10 bases line up with TRBD2. Germline V gene sequence: CDR1 MGHRA, CDR2 YSYEKL. After removal of 0 bases from V and 3 bases from J, the junction contained 5 bases not matched to a gene. This CDR3 region has 17 residues. In DNA form, the CDR3 reads TGCGCCAGCAGCCAAGAGTGGCCTAGCGGGAGCTACAATGAGCAGTTCTTC. It specifies CASSQEWPSGSYNEQFF.

This clonotype appeared a few times. The genes are TRBV12-3 or TRBV12-4 and TRBJ1-2, with TRBD1 as a possible D gene (6 bases). V lost 5 bases, J lost 6 bases, and 16 bases lay in between. The CDR3 sequence is 14 residues long. CDR3: CASSVRGPTDGYTF. The CDR3 DNA is TGTGCCAGCAGTGTCAGGGGTCCGACGGATGGCTACACCTTC.